These 11 T cell receptor beta chains share one sample of origin, sequenced in a study of regulatory T cells in long-lasting Graves disease (dated by TCRdb to about 2021). Library method: multiplex PCR. Data came from an Illumina HiSeq 4000. CDR3 regions were amplified by Arm-PCR with iRepertoire HTBI primers to construct TCR beta libraries. TCRdb ran its own pipeline on the public reads, namely fastp trimming at Q25 and MiXCR clone calling, and kept in-frame beta chains. Identical CDR3 protein sequences are pooled into one entry, listed with their most common genes and DNA. The sample profile shows 650,000 to 700,000 distinct CDR3 sequences; 30% of them were found once. Around 42% of the sample belongs to the ten largest clones. The time point label on this specimen signifies: persistent/refractory GD, antithyroid drugs over 5 years with positive TRAb. RNA was extracted from PBMCs in TRIzol for both TCR sequencing and RNA sequencing.

Specimen: peripheral blood mononuclear cells (PBMCs), collected when the disease was refractory, from a patient treated with antithyroid drugs. The receptors come from a female donor with Graves disease.

V gene TRBV7-8 combines with J gene TRBJ1-4; 8 bases match TRBD1. Germline assignment: CDR1 SGHVS and CDR2 FQNEAQ. With 1 base clipped from V and 8 bases from J, the junction kept 9 bases outside the gene matches. This CDR3 region has 16 residues. The DNA for the CDR3 is TGTGCCAGCAGCTTAGGGACAGGGAGAACAGGAGAAAAACTGTTTTTT. Its translation: CASSLGTGRTGEKLFF.

V usage is TRBV5-1 and J usage is TRBJ1-1; weak D call: TRBD1 (6 bases). This CDR3 is built from 15 residues. Trimming cost V 3 bases and J 4 bases, with 16 bases left between them. The germline CDR1 and CDR2 sequences are SGHRS and YFSETQ. CDR3 DNA: TGCGCCAGCAGCTCGCACAGGGTAGGGTTCACTGAAGCTTTCTTT. The encoded protein is CASSSHRVGFTEAFF.

This clonotype was seen many times. The chain links TRBV27 to TRBJ1-2; no reliable D call. This CDR3 is built from 19 residues. Trimming pared 9 bases from V and 0 bases from J, leaving 29 bases between. Germline lookup yields CDR1 MNHEY and CDR2 SMNVEV (reference sequence). The CDR3 sequence: CARQRWPAAAACPNYGYTF. DNA for the CDR3: TGTGCCAGACAGAGATGGCCCGCTGCGGCGGCCTGCCCTAACTATGGCTACACCTTC.

With regard to this clonotype: This may be a read error, as it is one base from a much larger clone. The conserved final phenylalanine or tryptophan is absent from the CDR3, which likely points to a read error. This sequence joins TRBV28 and TRBJ1-5, with 10 bases lining up with TRBD1. The ends lost 6 bases at V and 4 bases at J; junction bases unmatched: 6. The CDR3 is 15 amino acids. Germline V gives CDR1 MDHEN, CDR2 SYDVKM. The CDR3 spells CASSPTGGQNQPQHC. The CDR3 DNA follows: TGTGCCAGCAGCCCGACAGGGGGCCAAAATCAGCCCCAGCATTGT.

This clonotype was counted between two and nine times. The rearrangement uses TRBV15 and TRBJ1-2; D uncertain. The germline gives CDR1 LNHNV, CDR2 YYDKDF (reference sequence). CDR3 length: 11 amino acids. V was cut by 3 bases and J by 5 bases, with 4 bases left in between. For the CDR3, the DNA is TGTGCCACCAGCAGTTGGTATGGCTACACCTTC. It is translated as CATSSWYGYTF.

The chain carries TRBV5-1 and TRBJ1-5; D is possibly TRBD1 (6 bases). Trimming took 0 bases from V and 6 from J, leaving 13 bases between them. Germline lookup yields CDR1 SGHRS and CDR2 YFSETQ. The CDR3 has 15 amino acids. Written as DNA, the CDR3 is TGCGCCAGCAGCTTGGCGGCAGGGGAGGGTCAGCCCCAGCATTTT. Translating it yields CASSLAAGEGQPQHF.

A few counts support this clonotype. The chain joins TRBV7-9 to TRBJ1-6; 7 bases fit TRBD1. Germline values: CDR1 SEHNR, CDR2 FQNEAQ (reference sequence). This CDR3 is built from 14 residues. V lost 11 bases to trimming and J lost 7 bases; unmatched junction nucleotides: 11. The CDR3 nucleotides are TGTGCCCACGGGACAGACAGAAAAAATTCACCCCTCCACTTT. It specifies CAHGTDRKNSPLHF.

On this clonotype: Possible read error: a much larger clone is one base away. The chain has TRBV9 and TRBJ2-7; 12 positions match TRBD2. The CDR3 is 15 amino acids. V was clipped by 4 bases and J by 5 bases; unmatched bases: 7. In germline, CDR1 is SGDLS, CDR2 YYNGEE. The CDR3 bases are TGTGCCAGCAGCCCTCGACTAGCGGGAGAGAACGAGCAGTACTTC. It specifies CASSPRLAGENEQYF.

The V gene is TRBV20-1, the J gene TRBJ1-2, with no clear D. V lost 6 bases to trimming and J lost 4 bases, with 12 bases between them. The CDR3 totals 12 residues. The V gene's germline CDR1 is DFQATT and CDR2 SNEGSKA (reference sequence). The CDR3 bases are TGCAGTGCCCAGCCCACGGTCTATGGCTACACCTTC. This encodes CSAQPTVYGYTF.

This clonotype was recorded once. The chain links TRBV5-1 to TRBJ1-5; D possibly corresponds to TRBD1 (5 bases). This CDR3 is built from 15 residues. V was clipped by 4 bases and J by 0 bases, with 11 bases between them. Germline lookup yields CDR1 SGHRS and CDR2 YFSETQ. The DNA for the CDR3 is TGCGCCAGCAGCAAAGACAGCTATAGCAATCAGCCCCAGCATTTT. Its translation: CASSKDSYSNQPQHF.

V is TRBV15 and J is TRBJ2-1; TRBD2 agrees at 7 bases. With 5 bases clipped from V and 3 bases from J, the junction kept 22 bases outside the gene matches. Germline values: CDR1 LNHNV, CDR2 YYDKDF (reference sequence). CDR3 length: 20 residues. In nucleotides, the CDR3 is TGTGCCACCAGCCTAAGGGTGAGGGTGGGTCGGACTAGTAACTACAATGAGCAGTTCTTC. This codes for CATSLRVRVGRTSNYNEQFF.